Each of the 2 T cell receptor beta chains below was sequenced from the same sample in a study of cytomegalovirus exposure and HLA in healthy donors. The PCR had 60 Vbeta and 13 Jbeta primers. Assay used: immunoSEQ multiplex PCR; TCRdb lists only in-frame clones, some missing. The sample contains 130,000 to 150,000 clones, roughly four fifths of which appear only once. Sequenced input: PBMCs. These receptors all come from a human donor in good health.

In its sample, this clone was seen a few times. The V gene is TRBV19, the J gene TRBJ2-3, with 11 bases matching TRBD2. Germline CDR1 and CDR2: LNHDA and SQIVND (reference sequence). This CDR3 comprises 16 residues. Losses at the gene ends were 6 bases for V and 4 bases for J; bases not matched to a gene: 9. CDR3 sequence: CASRNPGLADSDTQYF. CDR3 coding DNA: TGTGCCAGTAGGAATCCGGGACTAGCGGATTCAGATACGCAGTATTTT.

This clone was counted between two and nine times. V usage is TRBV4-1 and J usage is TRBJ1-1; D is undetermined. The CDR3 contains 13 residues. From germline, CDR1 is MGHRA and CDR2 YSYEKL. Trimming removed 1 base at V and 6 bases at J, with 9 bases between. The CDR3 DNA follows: TGCGCCAGCAGCCAAGTTTTGGCAGCTGAAGCTTTCTTT. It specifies CASSQVLAAEAFF.